This entry describes one T cell receptor (beta chain). CDR3 size: 14 residues. Germline V gene sequence: CDR1 SGHTA, CDR2 FQGTGA. The V gene lost 5 bases and the J gene lost 4 bases, with 14 bases spanning the gap. This record belongs to a study of blood T cell repertoires in COVID-19. Study context: T cells, B-cell-depleted T cells, or PBMCs provided the cDNA or gDNA that served as material.

Produced via immunoSEQ multiplex PCR; TCRdb's table is partial and in-frame only. The data contain fewer than 700,000 clones, roughly nine tenths of them singletons. Seattle patients were enrolled during active infection and followed longitudinally. This clonotype originated in a woman in her fifties or sixties with COVID-19, enrolled during active disease. The specimen was peripheral blood. This chain connects TRBV7-3 to TRBJ1-2, with D unresolved. The CDR3 reads CASSTLAPFYGYTF. The CDR3 nucleotides read TGTGCCAGCAGCACCCTGGCCCCGTTCTATGGCTACACCTTC.